This record looks at one TCR beta chain sequence and its context. What it recognizes is unknown. This specimen belongs to a study of T-cell memory formation after mild COVID-19. The wider study: For the most part, TCR clusters were specific to one donor.

CDR1 is KGHDR and CDR2 is SFDVKD in the germline V gene. This CDR3 comprises 16 residues. With V trimmed by 4 bases and J by 3 bases, 5 bases remained unmatched. TCRdb reprocessed the 5' RACE reads with MiXCR, giving one entry per CDR3 protein. The sample yields 280,000 or so distinct CDR3 sequences, approximately 7.6% seen once. Study results and caveats: CD4+ clones that contracted lay mainly in CM and EM; CD8+ ones lay in EMRA.

The sample comprised PBMCs or a T cell subset sorted from them (not recorded which). The source of this sequence is a young man who had mild COVID-19 (a few samples of this study predate the infection). Cell type and time point are not known. The J gene is TRBJ2-1, the V gene TRBV24-1; 10 nucleotides align to TRBD1. Here the CDR3 reads CATSDPGQGDYNEQFF. In DNA form, the CDR3 reads TGTGCCACCAGTGACCCCGGACAGGGGGACTACAATGAGCAGTTCTTC.